This TCR beta chain was sequenced in a study of T cells after yellow fever vaccination. This clonotype turned up a few times. The V gene's germline CDR1 is SEHNR and CDR2 FQNEAQ (reference sequence). After removal of 5 bases from V and 1 base from J, the junction contained 10 bases not matched to a gene. The CDR3 runs to 17 residues. Each CDR3 protein gets one entry after TCRdb re-called the 5' RACE reads with MiXCR. This table holds fewer than 650,000 distinct CDR3 sequences, just over 20% found once. Here the sequenced sample was PBMCs, taken about 21 days after the first yellow fever vaccination. The TCR was taken from a man younger than 30 who received the YFV17D yellow fever vaccine. V usage is TRBV7-9 and J usage is TRBJ1-5; 8 nucleotides line up with TRBD1. CDR3 residues: CASSLWTGTRSNQPQHF. The CDR3, as DNA: TGTGCCAGCAGCCTTTGGACAGGGACGAGGAGCAATCAGCCCCAGCATTTT.